These 18 T cell receptor beta chains came from one sample sequenced in a study of cytomegalovirus exposure and HLA in healthy donors. 13 Jbeta primers and 60 Vbeta primers were used for the PCR. Produced via immunoSEQ multiplex PCR; TCRdb's table is partial and in-frame only. The top ten clones hold around 1.2% of a sample with about 110,000 clones, over 60% of them seen once. Material for sequencing was PBMCs. These receptors came from a woman younger than 45 in good health and CMV-seronegative.

The gene calls are TRBV4-3 and TRBJ1-1; D not certain. This CDR3 has 13 residues. V was clipped by 1 base and J by 6 bases, with 9 bases between them. Germline values: CDR1 LGHNA, CDR2 YSLEER. Here the CDR3 reads CASSQGIGAEAFF. The CDR3 nucleotides read TGCGCCAGCAGCCAAGGGATTGGAGCTGAAGCTTTCTTT.

This clone has only a few counts. The chain recombines TRBV6-6 with TRBJ1-1, with a weak D call TRBD1 (5 bases). This CDR3 region has 13 residues. The germline V gene has CDR1 MNHNY and CDR2 SVGAGI (reference sequence). Deletions cut 5 bases from V and 3 bases from J, with 10 bases between. The CDR3 sequence is CASSGGGDTEAFF. The CDR3 coding sequence is TGTGCCAGCAGTGGGGGGGGTGACACTGAAGCTTTCTTT.

The gene calls are TRBV4-3 and TRBJ1-1; no firm D call. The CDR3 loop spans 15 amino acids. Per the germline V gene, CDR1 is LGHNA and CDR2 is YSLEER. Trimming removed 0 bases at V and 0 bases at J, with 8 bases between. The CDR3 sequence: CASSQDWGVNTEAFF. The CDR3 DNA follows: TGCGCCAGCAGCCAAGATTGGGGAGTGAACACTGAAGCTTTCTTT.

The chain couples TRBV30 to TRBJ2-7; 9 bases match TRBD1. The CDR3 consists of 18 residues. CDR1 is GTSNPN and CDR2 is SVGIG in the germline V gene (reference sequence). V dropped 0 bases and J dropped 3; count of bases not matched to a gene: 15. The CDR3 reads CAWSVSFSGTGLNYEQYF. The CDR3 DNA reads as TGTGCCTGGAGTGTATCCTTTTCCGGGACAGGGTTAAACTACGAGCAGTACTTC.

The gene calls are TRBV5-4 and TRBJ2-5, with 10 bases that match TRBD2. Germline V lookup: CDR1 SGHNT, CDR2 YYREEE (reference sequence). With V trimmed by 3 bases and J by 2 bases, 7 bases remained unmatched. The CDR3 is 16 amino acids. For the CDR3, the DNA is TGTGCCAGCAGCTACCTAGCGGGGGCAACGCAAGAGACCCAGTACTTC. Translation: CASSYLAGATQETQYF.

This chain links TRBV28 with TRBJ2-5, with D possibly TRBD1 on 6 matching bases. The germline V and J ends were trimmed by 5 bases and 5 bases, with 12 bases remaining between them. Looked up from germline, CDR1 is MDHEN and CDR2 is SYDVKM. This CDR3 is built from 13 residues. CDR3 sequence reads: CASSLDRVETQYF. Written as DNA, the CDR3 is TGTGCCAGCAGTCTGGACAGAGTTGAGACCCAGTACTTC.

This chain uses TRBV13 with TRBJ2-7; 7 nucleotides line up with TRBD2. The germline V gene encodes CDR1 PRHDT and CDR2 FYEKMQ (reference sequence). The CDR3 consists of 14 residues. The V gene end was trimmed by 8 bases and the J gene end by 9 bases; junction bases not matched to a gene: 16. The CDR3 coding sequence is TGTGCCAGCGGAGACGCAAGCAGACCGGGAGGGCAGTACTTC. The encoded protein is CASGDASRPGGQYF.

This sequence joins TRBV14 and TRBJ2-7; D possibly corresponds to TRBD2 (6 bases). Trimming pared 0 bases from V and 4 bases from J, leaving 13 bases between. The CDR3 runs to 15 residues. CDR1 is SGHDN and CDR2 is FVKESK in the germline V gene. CDR3 nucleotide sequence: TGTGCCAGCAGCCAAGATGGGGGGACCTTTTACGAGCAGTACTTC. This gives the protein CASSQDGGTFYEQYF.

The chain carries TRBV10-3 and TRBJ2-5; D is unclear. Between the trimmed V and J ends, which lost 7 bases and 0 bases, there was a span of 9 bases. The CDR3 runs to 13 residues. CDR1 and CDR2 (germline): ENHRY, SYGVKD. This CDR3 reads CAITADNQETQYF. For the CDR3, the DNA is TGTGCCATCACCGCCGACAACCAAGAGACCCAGTACTTC.

The table lists this clone with a few counts. The gene calls are TRBV7-3 and TRBJ2-1; 12 bases agree with TRBD1. CDR3 length: 15 amino acids. Germline V gene data show CDR1 as SGHTA and CDR2 as FQGTGA. With 5 bases clipped from V and 7 bases from J, the junction kept 6 bases outside the gene matches. The CDR3 spells CASSRRDRGQNEQFF. CDR3 in DNA: TGTGCCAGCAGCCGCCGGGACAGGGGGCAGAATGAGCAGTTCTTC.

The CDR3 DNA sequence: TGTGCCAGCATCGTTACAGGAGGAAACACCATATATTTT. It codes for CASIVTGGNTIYF. The J gene is TRBJ1-3, the V gene TRBV25-1; the D gene is possibly TRBD1 (5 bases). Per the germline V gene, CDR1 is MGHDK and CDR2 is SYGVNS. This CDR3 spans 13 amino acids. Trimming pared 7 bases from V and 4 bases from J, leaving 11 bases between.

This clone occurred a few times. V gene TRBV5-6 combines with J gene TRBJ2-3; 10 bases line up with TRBD1. J gave up 2 bases and V 3 bases, and 12 bases lay outside the gene matches. The CDR3 runs to 18 residues. Germline lookup yields CDR1 SGHDT and CDR2 YYEEEE. Here the CDR3 reads CASSYTSGTGAITDTQYF. CDR3 nucleotides: TGTGCCAGCAGCTATACGTCCGGGACAGGGGCAATCACAGATACGCAGTATTTT.

The chain combines TRBV6-6 with TRBJ2-1, with 11 bases lining up with TRBD1. J gave up 8 bases and V 2 bases, and 5 bases lay outside the gene matches. This CDR3 has 15 amino acids. Germline CDR1 is MNHNY and CDR2 is SVGAGI (reference sequence). CDR3 in DNA: TGTGCCAGCAGTTACCTAGGACAGGGGGCTGATGAGCAGTTCTTC. This encodes CASSYLGQGADEQFF.

The sample holds one count of this clone. The chain links TRBV27 to TRBJ2-7; possibly TRBD1 for D (6 bases). The CDR3 is 13 residues long. Per the germline V gene, CDR1 is MNHEY and CDR2 is SMNVEV (reference sequence). The ends were cut back, 6 bases at V and 3 bases at J, with 12 bases in the middle. CDR3 sequence (DNA): TGTGCCAGCAGCGCGACAGGCAACTACGAGCAGTACTTC. Its protein is CASSATGNYEQYF.

The gene calls are TRBV5-8 and TRBJ2-1; a weak D match, TRBD2 (5 bases). The CDR3 has 15 residues. CDR1 is SGHTS and CDR2 is YDEGEE in the germline V gene. The ends were cut back, 5 bases at V and 1 base at J, with 13 bases in the middle. CDR3 nucleotide sequence: TGTGCCAGCAGGTTCCAACTAGGGTCCTACAATGAGCAGTTCTTC. Translating gives CASRFQLGSYNEQFF.

The chain uses TRBV6-5 and TRBJ2-7, with 7 bases matching TRBD1. V lost 0 bases to trimming and J lost 4 bases; unmatched junction nucleotides: 9. In germline, CDR1 is MNHEY, CDR2 SVGAGI. CDR3 length: 16 amino acids. The chain's CDR3 is CASSYSTGQTTYEQYF. Here the CDR3 DNA reads TGTGCCAGCAGTTACTCGACGGGACAGACAACTTACGAGCAGTACTTC.

V usage is TRBV27 and J usage is TRBJ2-1; tentative D call: TRBD1 (5 bases). Per germline, CDR1 MNHEY and CDR2 SMNVEV (reference sequence). Trimming cost V 6 bases and J 0 bases, with 12 bases left between them. CDR3 length: 15 residues. The DNA for the CDR3 is TGTGCCAGCAGCCTACAGGAGAGCTCCTACAATGAGCAGTTCTTC. Its translation: CASSLQESSYNEQFF.

V and J are TRBV7-9 and TRBJ2-3, with a weak D call TRBD2 (6 bases). Germline-derived CDR1 and CDR2 are SEHNR and FQNEAQ (reference sequence). V lost 4 bases to trimming and J lost 4 bases, with 12 bases between them. The CDR3 contains 14 residues. The CDR3 DNA is TGTGCCAGCAGCTCCTACGGGAGTTCAGATACGCAGTATTTT. Amino acid sequence: CASSSYGSSDTQYF.